This section outlines one T cell receptor (beta chain) sequence together with its context. The antigen is not known. The data stem from a study of cytomegalovirus exposure and HLA in healthy donors. Findings and caveats of the study: Several V segments, TRBV6-2 and TRBV6-3 among them, could not be told apart and were dropped. Common viral pathogens seemed to be connected with several of the most significant clusters, according to a later analysis. For most TCR sequences rarity was the rule, although some public TCRs occurred in many donors.

Primers included in the PCR were 60 Vbeta and 13 Jbeta primers. Profiling relied on immunoSEQ multiplex PCR, and the TCRdb table lists in-frame clones only, not all of them. The sample has more than 140,000 clones, and its top ten clones hold 2% to 2.5%. Germline-derived CDR1 and CDR2 are LGHNT and FRNRAP. The V segment lost 2 bases and the J segment 3 bases; nucleotides outside the gene matches: 10. The CDR3 is 17 amino acids. At collection, donors were nominally healthy, but unrecorded immune exposures were probable. The sequenced sample consisted of PBMCs. The rearrangement joins TRBV12-5 to TRBJ1-2, with TRBD1 identical over 9 bases. The source is a woman aged 18-35 years in good health and CMV-seronegative. CDR3 nucleotide sequence: TGTGCTAGTGGTTTGCTTCCTAGGGACAGGGACCACTATGGCTACACCTTC. Residues: CASGLLPRDRDHYGYTF.